A single TCR beta chain is shown here with its context. The data belong to a study of CD8 T cells in Susac syndrome. In blood CD8+ and CD4+ T cells, TCR beta underwent sequencing. Germline V lookup: CDR1 SEHNR, CDR2 FQNEAQ (reference sequence). This CDR3 is built from 15 residues. The V end lost 3 bases, the J end lost 0 bases, and 11 bases lay between the germline ends. Reverse transcription used roughly 0.45 to 1 ug RNA and random hexamers. Across 54 Vbeta and 13 Jbeta, immunoSEQ multiplex PCR amplified TCR beta CDR3. One entry per CDR3 protein, called by TCRdb with MiXCR from the immunoSEQ multiplex PCR reads. Here the sample spans 200,000 or so distinct CDR3 sequences, roughly 96% being singletons.

The gene calls are TRBV7-9 and TRBJ1-2, with a possible D match to TRBD1 (5 bases). This receptor was obtained from a human donor with multiple sclerosis. The sequenced sample consisted of CD4+ T cells from PBMCs. DNA of the CDR3: TGTGCCAGCAGCTTTGACTCGGGGGCTAACTATGGCTACACCTTC. The encoded protein is CASSFDSGANYGYTF.